These 21 T cell receptor beta chains share one sample of origin, sequenced in a study of T-cell memory formation after mild COVID-19 (dated by TCRdb to the early 2020s). The library was generated by 5' RACE. TCRdb shows the sequencer as Illumina NovaSeq 6000. TCRdb reprocessing: public reads trimmed at Q25 with fastp, clones called with MiXCR, in-frame beta chains kept. Identical CDR3 proteins give one entry, which carries the most common genes and DNA. Recorded for this sample are approximately 100,000 distinct CDR3 sequences; about a sixth of them occurred a single time. The top ten clonotypes cover more than 25% of the sample. The sample taken for sequencing was PBMCs or a T cell subset sorted from them (not recorded which). These receptors were taken from an adult woman who had mild COVID-19 (a few samples of this study predate the infection). The sample titles of this study are shuffled in the database, so cell type and time point are left out; the donor was told from shared clones.

This clonotype appeared a few times. This chain links TRBV12-3 or TRBV12-4 with TRBJ2-5; D perhaps matches TRBD1 (5 bases). The V end was cut by 6 bases, the J end by 5 bases, with 19 bases between. The CDR3 consists of 15 residues. In DNA, the CDR3 is TGTGCCAGCAGGCCCGGACACCCTTCAGGGGAGACCCAGTACTTC. Its protein product is CASRPGHPSGETQYF.

This clonotype was observed a few times. This chain uses TRBV12-3 or TRBV12-4 with TRBJ2-7, with 10 bases that match TRBD1. CDR3 length equals 19 residues. The V segment lost 5 bases and the J segment 0 bases; nucleotides outside the gene matches: 16. CDR3 residues: CASSGPGTGVPPSSYEQYF. Written as DNA, the CDR3 is TGTGCCAGCAGTGGGCCCGGGACAGGGGTCCCTCCTAGCTCCTACGAGCAGTACTTC.

The chain joins TRBV5-6 to TRBJ2-7; possibly TRBD2 for D (6 bases). The V and J ends lost 6 bases and 3 bases respectively, with 19 bases between them. CDR3 size: 15 residues. Germline CDR1 SGHDT, CDR2 YYEEEE. CDR3 DNA sequence: TGTGCCAGCACCTCGGTAAATCGGGGGAGCTACGAGCAGTACTTC. This translates into CASTSVNRGSYEQYF.

The V call is TRBV2, the J call TRBJ1-2; 11 bases match TRBD1. Germline V gene lookup returns CDR1 SNHLY and CDR2 FYNNEI. The J segment lost 8 bases and the V segment lost 5 bases, leaving 10 bases of the junction unmatched. The CDR3 totals 15 residues. CDR3 bases: TGTGCCAGCAGTTGGACAGGGGGCGAACTGGGGGGCTACACCTTC. Translating it yields CASSWTGGELGGYTF.

This clonotype occurred many times. The chain is built from TRBV4-1 and TRBJ1-4; TRBD1 might be the D (5 bases). This CDR3 is 15 amino acids long. Germline CDR1 MGHRA, CDR2 YSYEKL. Deletions cut 0 bases from V and 7 bases from J, with 12 bases between. The CDR3 loop is CASSQESRVGEKLFF. The DNA of the CDR3 is TGCGCCAGCAGCCAAGAGTCCAGGGTGGGTGAAAAACTGTTTTTT.

This CDR3 reads CASSQPGQVYGYTF. The CDR3 DNA follows: TGTGCCAGCAGCCAACCAGGACAGGTCTATGGCTACACCTTC. The V and J genes are TRBV9 and TRBJ1-2, with TRBD1 matching over 7 bases. Trimming cost V 4 bases and J 4 bases; bases outside gene matches: 7. The germline CDR1 and CDR2 sequences are SGDLS and YYNGEE. The CDR3 has 14 amino acids.

This clonotype showed up just a few times. The chain couples TRBV29-1 to TRBJ2-7; tentatively, D is TRBD1 or TRBD2 (6 bases each). The CDR3 contains 16 residues. Trimming shortened V by 0 bases and J by 2 bases, and 17 bases separated the two germline ends. Germline CDR1 is SQVTM and CDR2 is ANQGSEA. The CDR3 loop reads CSVEDLQQGGTYEQYF. The CDR3 DNA follows: TGCAGCGTTGAAGATCTTCAACAGGGAGGCACCTACGAGCAGTACTTC.

This clonotype came up a few times. The J gene is TRBJ2-2, the V gene TRBV19; 9 nucleotides align to TRBD2. The CDR3 consists of 16 residues. After removal of 3 bases from V and 3 bases from J, the junction contained 5 bases not matched to a gene. Looked up from germline, CDR1 is LNHDA and CDR2 is SQIVND (reference sequence). CDR3 residues: CASSIGSGRYTGELFF. CDR3 sequence (DNA): TGTGCCAGTAGTATCGGTAGCGGGAGATACACCGGGGAGCTGTTTTTT.

This clonotype was detected ten times or more. The gene calls are TRBV5-1 and TRBJ2-4; no clear D gene. This CDR3 has 14 residues. V was trimmed by 4 bases and J by 3 bases, leaving 11 bases between them. Germline-derived CDR1 and CDR2 are SGHRS and YFSETQ. CDR3 DNA: TGCGCCAGCAGCCCAACTAATGACAAAAACATTCAGTACTTC. It codes for CASSPTNDKNIQYF.

In this sample, this clonotype turned up a few times. The chain joins TRBV5-6 to TRBJ2-5; 14 bases are shared with TRBD2. The CDR3 is made up of 16 amino acids. CDR1 and CDR2 from the germline V gene are SGHDT and YYEEEE. V lost 4 bases and J lost 6; bases outside the gene matches: 8. The CDR3 nucleotides read TGTGCCAGCAGCCCCAGACTAGCGGGAGGGTCAAAGACCCAGTACTTC. Residues: CASSPRLAGGSKTQYF.

This clonotype was counted between two and nine times. The chain is built from TRBV29-1 and TRBJ2-7; D may be TRBD1 (6 bases). Trimming removed 7 bases at V and 6 bases at J, with 16 bases between. This CDR3 comprises 12 residues. Germline CDR1 reads SQVTM; CDR2 reads ANQGSEA. CDR3 in amino acids: CSARQESSEQYF. In nucleotides, the CDR3 is TGCAGCGCCCGACAGGAGAGCTCCGAGCAGTACTTC.

This clonotype was seen more than once but under ten times. The genes are TRBV29-1 and TRBJ1-2; possibly TRBD1 for D (5 bases). V was pared by 1 base and J by 7 bases, with 7 bases between. The germline CDR1 and CDR2 sequences are SQVTM and ANQGSEA. There are 11 residues in the CDR3. The CDR3 spells CSVEGDAGYTF. In nucleotides, the CDR3 is TGCAGCGTTGAAGGGGACGCTGGCTACACCTTC.

The V gene is TRBV7-9, the J gene TRBJ1-1; weak D call: TRBD1 (5 bases). The CDR3 contains 12 residues. Per germline, CDR1 SEHNR and CDR2 FQNEAQ (reference sequence). The V end lost 4 bases, the J end lost 11 bases, and 14 bases lay between the germline ends. This CDR3 reads CASSWGVEAAFF. CDR3 DNA sequence: TGTGCCAGCAGCTGGGGGGTAGAGGCGGCTTTCTTT.

The V gene is TRBV7-3, the J gene TRBJ1-6; no reliable D call. Trimming cost V 3 bases and J 7 bases, with 7 bases left between them. The germline V gene has CDR1 SGHTA and CDR2 FQGTGA. The CDR3 is made up of 13 amino acids. CDR3 amino acids: CASSFGWNSPLHF. CDR3 sequence (DNA): TGTGCCAGCAGCTTCGGGTGGAATTCACCCCTCCACTTT.

This clonotype turned up a few times. CDR3 sequence: CASSQDSQGQRYGYTF. In DNA form, the CDR3 reads TGCGCCAGCAGCCAGGATAGTCAGGGACAGCGCTATGGCTACACCTTC. The chain joins TRBV4-1 to TRBJ1-2; 7 positions match TRBD1. Losses at the gene ends were 3 bases for V and 4 bases for J; bases not matched to a gene: 11. The CDR3 length is 16 residues. Germline loops: CDR1 MGHRA, CDR2 YSYEKL.

This clonotype showed up just a few times. The genes are TRBV4-3 and TRBJ1-2, with TRBD1 matching 7 bases. J lost 0 bases, V lost 0 bases, and 7 bases had no gene match. Germline V gene sequence: CDR1 LGHNA, CDR2 YSLEER. The CDR3 is 17 amino acids. The CDR3 sequence is CASSQDRQGRANYGYTF. Here the CDR3 DNA reads TGCGCCAGCAGCCAAGATCGACAGGGACGTGCTAACTATGGCTACACCTTC.

The genes are TRBV21-1 and TRBJ2-5; TRBD1, the table's D call, lacks a check against the DNA. TRBV21-1 counts as a pseudogene. CDR3 length: 14 residues. The CDR3 loop reads CASSTDRVGETQYF. Written as DNA, the CDR3 is TGTGCCAGCAGCACTGACAGGGTAGGAGAGACCCAGTACTTC.

The sample holds many counts of this clonotype. The V call is TRBV4-1, the J call TRBJ2-1; D is unclear. The germline CDR1 and CDR2 sequences are MGHRA and YSYEKL. The CDR3 contains 14 residues. Trimming left V 3 bases short and J 3 bases short, with 9 bases between. In DNA, the CDR3 is TGCGCCAGCAGCCAGGACGGAATCTACAATGAGCAGTTCTTC. Its translation: CASSQDGIYNEQFF.

This clonotype appeared many times. The chain joins TRBV10-3 to TRBJ2-7, with TRBD1 matching 10 bases. With V trimmed by 4 bases and J by 2 bases, 2 bases remained unmatched. Germline-derived CDR1 and CDR2 are ENHRY and SYGVKD. The CDR3 has 14 amino acids. CDR3 bases: TGTGCCATCAGTGGGGGGACAGGGGCCTACGAGCAGTACTTC. As protein: CAISGGTGAYEQYF.

This sequence joins TRBV30 and TRBJ1-1, with D perhaps matching TRBD1 (5 bases). Germline V CDR1 and CDR2: GTSNPN, SVGIG (reference sequence). V was trimmed by 3 bases and J by 5 bases, leaving 16 bases between them. The CDR3 length is 14 residues. For the CDR3, the DNA is TGTGCCTGGAGGAAAGGGGCCCTTCGAACTGAAGCTTTCTTT. Its protein product is CAWRKGALRTEAFF.

The DNA for the CDR3 is TGTGCCAGCAGTTTAACTCCAGGGGGCTCTAACTATGGCTACACCTTC. Its protein product is CASSLTPGGSNYGYTF. This chain connects TRBV27 to TRBJ1-2, with TRBD1 identical over 8 bases. The CDR3 is made up of 16 amino acids. The germline V gene encodes CDR1 MNHEY and CDR2 SMNVEV (reference sequence). The ends lost 2 bases at V and 0 bases at J; junction bases unmatched: 5.